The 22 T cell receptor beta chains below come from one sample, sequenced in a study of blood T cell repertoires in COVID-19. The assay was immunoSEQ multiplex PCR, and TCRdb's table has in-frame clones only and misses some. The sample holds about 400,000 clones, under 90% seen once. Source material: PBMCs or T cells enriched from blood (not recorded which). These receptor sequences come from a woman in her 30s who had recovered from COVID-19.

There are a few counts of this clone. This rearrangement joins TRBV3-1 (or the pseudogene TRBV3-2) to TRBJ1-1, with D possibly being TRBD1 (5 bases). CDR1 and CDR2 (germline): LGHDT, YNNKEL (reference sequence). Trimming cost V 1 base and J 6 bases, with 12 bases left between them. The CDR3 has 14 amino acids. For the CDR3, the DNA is TGTGCCAGCAGCCAAGCGGGAGGGACCGCTGAAGCTTTCTTT. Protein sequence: CASSQAGGTAEAFF.

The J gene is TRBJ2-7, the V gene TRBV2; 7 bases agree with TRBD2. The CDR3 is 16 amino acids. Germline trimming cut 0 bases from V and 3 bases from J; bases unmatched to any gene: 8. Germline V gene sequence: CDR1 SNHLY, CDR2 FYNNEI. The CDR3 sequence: CASSEALRERRYEQYF. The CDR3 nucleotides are TGTGCCAGCAGTGAAGCGTTGCGGGAGAGACGCTACGAGCAGTACTTC. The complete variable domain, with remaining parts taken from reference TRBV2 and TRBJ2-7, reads EPEVTQTPSHQVTQMGQEVILRCVPISNHLYFYWYRQILGQKVEFLVSFYNNEISEKSEIFDDQFSVERPDGSNFTLKIRSTKLEDSAMYFCASSEALRERRYEQYFGPGTRLTVT.

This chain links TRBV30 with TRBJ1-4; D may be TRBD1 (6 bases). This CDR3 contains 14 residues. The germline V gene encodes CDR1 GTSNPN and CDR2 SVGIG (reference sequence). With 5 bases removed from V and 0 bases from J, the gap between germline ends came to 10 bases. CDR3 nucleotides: TGTGCCTGGGGGGGGGCTGCAACTAATGAAAAACTGTTTTTT. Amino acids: CAWGGAATNEKLFF. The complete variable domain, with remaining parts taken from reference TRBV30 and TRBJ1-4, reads SQTIHQWPATLVQPVGSPLSLECTVEGTSNPNLYWYRQAAGRGLQLLFYSVGIGQISSEVPQNLSASRPQDRQFILSSKKLLLSDSGFYLCAWGGAATNEKLFFGSGTQLSVL.

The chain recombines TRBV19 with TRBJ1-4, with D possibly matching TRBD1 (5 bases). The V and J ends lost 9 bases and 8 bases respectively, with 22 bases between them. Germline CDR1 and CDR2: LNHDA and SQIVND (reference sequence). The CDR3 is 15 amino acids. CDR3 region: CASSFGGGNREKLFF. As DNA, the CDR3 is TGTGCCAGCTCCTTCGGGGGGGGGAATCGGGAAAAACTGTTTTTT.

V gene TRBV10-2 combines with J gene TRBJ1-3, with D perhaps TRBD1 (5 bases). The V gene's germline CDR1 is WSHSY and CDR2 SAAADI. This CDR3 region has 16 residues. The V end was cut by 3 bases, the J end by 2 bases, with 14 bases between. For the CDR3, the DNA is TGCGCCAGCAGTGAAGGCGCAGGGCCTCCTGGAAACACCATATATTTT. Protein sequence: CASSEGAGPPGNTIYF.

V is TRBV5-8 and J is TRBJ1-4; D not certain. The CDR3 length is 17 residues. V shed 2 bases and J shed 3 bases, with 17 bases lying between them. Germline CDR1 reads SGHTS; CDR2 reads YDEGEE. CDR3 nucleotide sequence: TGTGCCAGCAGCTTTTTTGGCCTCCGGGAAGCTAATGAAAAACTGTTTTTT. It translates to CASSFFGLREANEKLFF.

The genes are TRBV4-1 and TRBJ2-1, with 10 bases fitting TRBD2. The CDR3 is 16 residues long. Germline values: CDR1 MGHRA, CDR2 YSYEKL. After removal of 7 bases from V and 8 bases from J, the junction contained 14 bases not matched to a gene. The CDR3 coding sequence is TGCGCCAGCAACGCTGGGACTGGGACTAGCGATGATGAGCAGTTCTTC. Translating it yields CASNAGTGTSDDEQFF.

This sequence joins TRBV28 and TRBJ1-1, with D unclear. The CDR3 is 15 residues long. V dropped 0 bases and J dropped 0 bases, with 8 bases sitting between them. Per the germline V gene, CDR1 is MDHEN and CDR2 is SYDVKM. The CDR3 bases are TGTGCCAGCAGTTTATGGGGCAGATTGAACACTGAAGCTTTCTTT. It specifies CASSLWGRLNTEAFF. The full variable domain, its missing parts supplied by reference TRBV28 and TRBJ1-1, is DVKVTQSSRYLVKRTGEKVFLECVQDMDHENMFWYRQDPGLGLRLIYFSYDVKMKEKGDIPEGYSVSREKKERFSLILESASTNQTSMYLCASSLWGRLNTEAFFGQGTRLTVV.

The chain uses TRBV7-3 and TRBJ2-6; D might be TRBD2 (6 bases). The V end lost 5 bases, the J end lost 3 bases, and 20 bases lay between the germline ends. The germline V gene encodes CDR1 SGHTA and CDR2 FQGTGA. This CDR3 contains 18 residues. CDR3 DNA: TGTGCCAGCAGCCCAACCGGGAGATCTTTCGTTGGGGCCAACGTCCTGACTTTC. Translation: CASSPTGRSFVGANVLTF.

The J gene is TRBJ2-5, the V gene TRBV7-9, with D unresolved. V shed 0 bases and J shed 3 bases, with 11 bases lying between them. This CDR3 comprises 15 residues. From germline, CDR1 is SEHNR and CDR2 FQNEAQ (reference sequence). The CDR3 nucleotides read TGTGCCAGCAGCTTAGCCCTGGGCAGAAAAGAGACCCAGTACTTC. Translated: CASSLALGRKETQYF.

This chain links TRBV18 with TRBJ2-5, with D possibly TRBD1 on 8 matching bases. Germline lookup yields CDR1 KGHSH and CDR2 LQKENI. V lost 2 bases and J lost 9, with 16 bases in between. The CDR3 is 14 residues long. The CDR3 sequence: CASSPKTGEGSQYF. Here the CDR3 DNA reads TGTGCCAGCTCACCAAAGACAGGGGAGGGTTCCCAGTACTTC.

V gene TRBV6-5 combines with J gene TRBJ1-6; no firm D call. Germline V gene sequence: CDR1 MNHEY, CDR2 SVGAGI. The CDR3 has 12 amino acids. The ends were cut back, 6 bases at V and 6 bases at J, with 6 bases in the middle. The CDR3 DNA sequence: TGTGCCAGCAGCCGCGCTAATTCACCCCTCCACTTT. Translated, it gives CASSRANSPLHF.

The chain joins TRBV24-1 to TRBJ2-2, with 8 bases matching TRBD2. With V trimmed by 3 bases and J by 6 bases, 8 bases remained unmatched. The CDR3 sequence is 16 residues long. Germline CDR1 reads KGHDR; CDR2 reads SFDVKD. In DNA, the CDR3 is TGTGCCACCAGTGATATAGCGGGAAAGGGTTCCGGGGAGCTGTTTTTT. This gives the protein CATSDIAGKGSGELFF.

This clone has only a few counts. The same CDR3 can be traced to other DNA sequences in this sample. The chain's CDR3 is CSVGLGQSGNTIYF. As DNA, the CDR3 is TGCAGCGTTGGTTTGGGGCAGTCTGGAAACACCATATATTTT. The chain has TRBV29-1 and TRBJ1-3; D may be TRBD1 (5 bases). The CDR3 sequence is 14 residues long. V was clipped by 4 bases and J by 1 base, with 11 bases between them. CDR1 is SQVTM and CDR2 is ANQGSEA in the germline V gene.

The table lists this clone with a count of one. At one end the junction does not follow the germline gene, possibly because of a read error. CDR3 in DNA: TGTGCTAGCAGCTTAGGGCGGGGGGAGCTTGAGCAGTTCTTC. Its protein product is CASSLGRGELEQFF. This chain joins TRBV7-7 and TRBJ2-1; TRBD2 matches at 8 bases. Germline-derived CDR1 and CDR2 are SSHAT and FNYEAQ (reference sequence). The CDR3 totals 14 residues.

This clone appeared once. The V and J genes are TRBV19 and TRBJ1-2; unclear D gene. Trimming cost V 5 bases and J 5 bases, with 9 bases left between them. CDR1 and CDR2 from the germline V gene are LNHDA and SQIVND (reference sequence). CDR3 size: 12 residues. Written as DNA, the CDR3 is TGTGCCAGTAGTGTGAGACTTTATGGCTACACCTTC. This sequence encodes CASSVRLYGYTF.

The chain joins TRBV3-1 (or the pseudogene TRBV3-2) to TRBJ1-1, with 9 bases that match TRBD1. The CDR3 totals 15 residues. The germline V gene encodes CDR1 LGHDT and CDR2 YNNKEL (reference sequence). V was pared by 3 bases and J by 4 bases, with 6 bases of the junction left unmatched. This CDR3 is CASSQDRGSSTEAFF. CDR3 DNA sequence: TGTGCCAGCAGCCAGGACAGGGGAAGTTCCACTGAAGCTTTCTTT.

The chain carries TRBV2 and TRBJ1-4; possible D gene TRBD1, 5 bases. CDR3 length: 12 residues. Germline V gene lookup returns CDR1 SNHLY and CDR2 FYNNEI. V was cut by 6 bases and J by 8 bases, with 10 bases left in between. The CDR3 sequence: CASRAGQEKLFF. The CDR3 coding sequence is TGTGCCAGCAGGGCAGGGCAGGAAAAACTGTTTTTT.

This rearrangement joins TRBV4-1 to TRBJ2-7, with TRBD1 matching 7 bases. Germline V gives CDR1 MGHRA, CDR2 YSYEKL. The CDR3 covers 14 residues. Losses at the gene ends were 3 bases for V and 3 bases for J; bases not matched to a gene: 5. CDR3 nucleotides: TGCGCCAGCAGCCAGAGTAGGGGGCACTACGAGCAGTACTTC. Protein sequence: CASSQSRGHYEQYF.

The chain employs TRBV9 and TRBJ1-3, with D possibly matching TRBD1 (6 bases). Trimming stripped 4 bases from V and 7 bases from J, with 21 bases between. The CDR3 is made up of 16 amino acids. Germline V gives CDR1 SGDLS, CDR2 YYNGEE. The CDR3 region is CASSPHLNRDRNTIYF. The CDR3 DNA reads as TGTGCCAGCAGCCCCCACCTCAACAGGGATCGGAACACCATATATTTT. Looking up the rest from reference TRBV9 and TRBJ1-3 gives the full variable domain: DSGVTQTPKHLITATGQRVTLRCSPRSGDLSVYWYQQSLDQGLQFLIQYYNGEERAKGNILERFSAQQFPDLHSELNLSSLELGDSALYFCASSPHLNRDRNTIYFGEGSWLTVV.

The CDR3, as DNA: TGTGCCGCCTTTACCGGCTATGGCTACACCTTC. It yields the protein CAAFTGYGYTF. The chain recombines TRBV19 with TRBJ1-2; no firm D call. The germline V and J ends were trimmed by 11 bases and 4 bases, with 11 bases remaining between them. Germline assignment: CDR1 LNHDA and CDR2 SQIVND (reference sequence). This CDR3 has 11 residues.

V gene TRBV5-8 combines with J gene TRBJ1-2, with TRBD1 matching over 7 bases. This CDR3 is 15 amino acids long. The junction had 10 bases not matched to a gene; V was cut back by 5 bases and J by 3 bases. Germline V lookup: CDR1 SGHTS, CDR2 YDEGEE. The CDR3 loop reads CASRLIRDRDYGYTF. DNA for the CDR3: TGTGCCAGCAGGCTAATAAGGGACAGAGACTATGGCTACACCTTC.